Described below is a single TCR beta chain sequence and its context. The antigen it binds to is not known. The input lacks base qualities; no much larger clone sits a single base away. TCRbeta CDR3 regions were amplified from genomic DNA by means of the immunoSEQ Assay, a bias-controlled multiplex PCR. Per the source publication's procedure: Within the assay, amplification of reference gene primers was used to estimate how many nucleated cells each sample contained. To quantify the absolute abundance of each unique TCRbeta CDR3 rearrangement, sequence reads were collapsed and filtered. For each sample, productive Simpson clonality was calculated as the square root of Simpson's diversity index over productive rearrangements. Imported from immuneACCESS, the table was reduced by TCRdb to in-frame sequences with V and J called. These copies leave out some clones; in studies compared against another copy, an unresolved V gene accounts for under half, and the cause of the remainder is not known. V and J calls and clone size are given by that table; D and trimming were obtained from the DNA. Recorded for this sample are about 140,000 clones; roughly 84% of them occurred a single time. Together, the top ten hold 5.5% of the sample.

These data belong to a study of blood T cell repertoires in COVID-19 (dated by TCRdb to the early 2020s). Some background on the complete study: Samples from collaborators originated in the United States, Italy and Spain and spanned both the acute and convalescent phases of COVID-19. The repertoires were released in a freely available public database meant as a resource for research on the immune response to SARS-CoV-2. The material from the prospective study consisted of cDNA or gDNA derived from T cells, B-cell-depleted T cells, or PBMCs. The samples were drawn from two sources: the first 160 participants of the ongoing ImmuneRACE study, and approximately 1,300 subjects contributed by 6 global collaborators. The dataset comprised deeply sampled blood TCRbeta repertoires from subjects exposed to, actively infected with, or recovered from COVID-19. Where available, HLA class I and class II types were taken from metadata supplied by the sample provider and were not determined by assay-based typing. A de-identified subject ID, COVID-19 status, age in years and sex were almost always included in the sample metadata. Overall results and qualifications from the work: Clinical and demographic metadata were provided uncurated, with the amount varying by source and participant.

Trimming accounts for 0 bases at V and 6 bases at J, while the number of junction bases matched to no gene is 6. The germline V gene specifies MNHEY as CDR1 and SVGAGI as CDR2. CDR3 length: 15 amino acids, cysteine to phenylalanine. Of all the DNA, just the CDR3 is kept, 45 bases in frame from base 1. Participants in the prospective study were aged roughly 18 to 100 years, lived in 20 to 25 United States geographic areas, and enrolled through a virtual design. Cohort assignment in the prospective study relied on participant-reported clinical history from a screening survey and a study questionnaire. In the prospective study, mobile phlebotomists collected whole blood, serum and a nasopharyngeal or oropharyngeal swab from each participant. Prospective study participants could optionally give additional blood draws and questionnaires over an approximately 2-month period. Blood samples from the prospective study were shipped frozen or at room temperature prior to DNA extraction.

Sequenced input: PBMCs or T cells enriched from blood (not recorded which). This sequence uses TRBV6-5 and TRBJ2-7, and 9 junctional nucleotides match TRBD1. The clonotype was recovered from a man aged 40-49 years with acute COVID-19. The nucleotide sequence is given as TGTGCCAGCAGTTACTCGAAGGGACAGGGTGGCGAGCAGTACTTC. Its protein product is CASSYSKGQGGEQYF.